This TCR beta chain was sequenced in a study of blood T cell repertoires in COVID-19. About the research overall: Sources were T cells, B-cell-depleted T cells, or PBMCs; the material itself was cDNA or gDNA.

Original analysis: Reference gene primers were amplified, and this amplification served to estimate nucleated cell counts. Repertoires were generated with immunoSEQ multiplex PCR, while TCRdb's copy carries only in-frame clones and drops some. V, J and clone size were drawn from that table, and D and trimming were deduced from the DNA. This table holds over 250,000 clones, 83% found once. Sequencing used peripheral blood. The receptor's source is a woman aged 45-65 years who had recovered from COVID-19.

CDR3 nucleotide sequence: TGTGCCATCAGTGACCGGGGACAGAACTATGGCTACACCTTC. This codes for CAISDRGQNYGYTF. The rearrangement uses TRBV10-3 and TRBJ1-2; TRBD1 matches 7 bases. CDR1 is ENHRY, CDR2 SYGVKD, per germline. V lost 3 bases and J lost 2; bases outside the gene matches: 3. The CDR3 covers 14 residues.